The TCR delta chain described here comes from a study of γδ T cells in repeated Plasmodium falciparum infection. Study-wide context: Donors were malaria-exposed Malian children or age- and gender-matched Australian children. Donors had four controlled P. falciparum NF54 infections over approximately 600 days.

This CDR3 is 18 amino acids long. Germline V lookup: CDR1 TSWWSYY, CDR2 QGS. V was clipped by 0 bases and J by 11 bases, with 28 bases between them. TCRdb re-called the multiplex PCR reads using CATT. The sample has under 60,000 delta-chain clones, roughly 1.6% seen once; the top ten hold about 9.1%. Study-wide findings and caveats: Over time and infection, Vgamma9/Vdelta2+ repertoires remained highly stable and polyclonal.

This clone was found a few times. No antigen is known for it. Flow sorting of PBMC yielded separate Vgamma9/Vdelta2+ and Vdelta2-negative gammadelta T cell populations for bulk repertoire analysis. The sequencing sample was made of gamma-delta T cells from blood. The V and J genes are TRDV1 and TRDJ1, with D tentatively TRDD3 (6 bases). The receptor was derived from a pool of human donors (malaria-infected and uninfected, not separated). CDR3 DNA sequence: TGTGCTCTTGGGGAACTCAGTAATGCTCCCAGATACGGGGGGTGCCTCATCTTT. It is translated as CALGELSNAPRYGGCLIF.